What follows are 26 T cell receptor beta chains derived from one specimen sequenced in a study of molecular identifiers for immune sequencing clone quantification. TCRdb re-called the PCR reads with MiXCR, one entry per CDR3 protein. The sample comprises some 650,000 distinct CDR3 sequences, 15% to 20% of which are singletons, and 0.85% rests with the top ten. Sample: naive CD8+ T cells from blood, with Jurkat cell RNA spiked in. Described subset: FACS-sorted CD8+CD4-CCR7+CD45RA+ naive T cells. The receptors derive from a human donor in good health. Some libraries in this study had Jurkat cell RNA spiked in.

This chain joins TRBV20-1 and TRBJ1-2; D is unresolved. The germline V gene encodes CDR1 DFQATT and CDR2 SNEGSKA (reference sequence). Trimming took 6 bases from V and 5 from J, leaving 13 bases between them. CDR3 length equals 12 residues. CDR3: CSASGDSYGYTF. The CDR3 DNA is TGCAGTGCCAGCGGCGATTCATATGGCTACACCTTC.

This clonotype appeared a few times. V usage is TRBV6-6 and J usage is TRBJ2-5, with D possibly TRBD1 on 6 matching bases. The CDR3 totals 16 residues. CDR1 is MNHNY and CDR2 is SVGAGI in the germline V gene (reference sequence). V lost 4 bases to trimming and J lost 2 bases, with 17 bases between them. CDR3 region: CASSSSQGSGQETQYF. CDR3 in DNA: TGTGCCAGCAGTTCCTCACAGGGATCGGGTCAAGAGACCCAGTACTTC.

A note on this clonotype: One end of the junction varies from germline; a read error may be responsible. The chain joins TRBV27 to TRBJ2-7, with 8 bases aligning to TRBD2. Germline V CDR1 and CDR2: MNHEY, SMNVEV (reference sequence). The CDR3 is 16 amino acids. This CDR3 reads CASSLSTSGSSYERYF. CDR3 nucleotides: TGTGCCAGCAGTTTATCTACTAGCGGTAGCTCCTACGAGCGGTACTTC.

Worth noting for this clonotype: Here the CDR3 omits its conserved ending phenylalanine or tryptophan, so a read error is the likely source. The genes are TRBV12-3 or TRBV12-4 and TRBJ1-1; TRBD1 agrees at 7 bases. The CDR3 length is 12 residues. The CDR3 spells CASSPGGTEAFS. The DNA of the CDR3 is TGTGCTAGCAGCCCAGGGGGCACTGAAGCTTTCTCT.

This clonotype was recorded at least ten times. One end of the junction does not line up with germline, which may come from a read error. The chain links TRBV2 to TRBJ2-5; D is unresolved. Germline V lookup: CDR1 SNHLY, CDR2 FYNNEI. The CDR3 spans 11 residues. The CDR3 protein is CASSELQTRYF. In nucleotides, the CDR3 is TGTGCCAGCAGTGAACTCCAGACCCGGTACTTC. The whole variable domain, filled in from reference TRBV2 and TRBJ2-5, reads EPEVTQTPSHQVTQMGQEVILRCVPISNHLYFYWYRQILGQKVEFLVSFYNNEISEKSEIFDDQFSVERPDGSNFTLKIRSTKLEDSAMYFCASSELQTRYFGPGTRLLVL.

Concerning this clonotype: Sequence at one end of the junction differs from germline and may be a read error. The CDR3 protein is CASSIGNQPQRF. The CDR3 region has the DNA TGTGCCAGTAGTATCGGCAATCAGCCCCAGCGTTTT. The rearrangement links TRBV19 to TRBJ1-5; no reliable D call. Germline V gene data show CDR1 as LNHDA and CDR2 as SQIVND (reference sequence). The CDR3 runs 12 residues.

This clonotype was seen only a few times. This chain links TRBV6-2 or TRBV6-3 with TRBJ2-7; 9 nucleotides match TRBD1. This CDR3 is 15 amino acids long. Germline V gene lookup returns CDR1 MNHEY and CDR2 SVGEGT. V gave up 0 bases and J gave up 6 bases; unmatched junction bases: 6. CDR3 in DNA: TGTGCCAGCAGTTACTCGGGACAGGGTACATTCGAGCAGTACTTC. Amino acid sequence: CASSYSGQGTFEQYF.

This clonotype was seen repeatedly, ten times or more. The chain has TRBV27 and TRBJ2-7, with a possible D match to TRBD2 (5 bases). Trimming removed 8 bases at V and 2 bases at J, with 13 bases between. Germline V gene sequence: CDR1 MNHEY, CDR2 SMNVEV (reference sequence). The length of the CDR3 is 13 residues. The CDR3 region is CASGDTGTYEQYF. The CDR3 region has the DNA TGTGCCAGCGGAGACACCGGGACCTACGAGCAGTACTTC.

With respect to this clonotype: A much larger clone is a single base away; this may be a read error. The chain recombines TRBV30 with TRBJ2-7, with a weak D call TRBD2 (6 bases). Germline V CDR1 and CDR2: GTSNPN, SVGIG (reference sequence). CDR3 length: 13 residues. Trimming removed 0 bases from V and 5 bases from J, with 11 bases in between. The CDR3 reads CAWSVLGGDEQYF. The CDR3 region has the DNA TGTGCCTGGAGTGTATTAGGCGGGGACGAGCAGTACTTC. Combining the CDR3 with reference TRBV30 and TRBJ2-7 gives the whole variable domain SQTIHQWPATLVQPVGSPLSLECTVEGTSNPNLYWYRQAAGRGLQLLFYSVGIGQISSEVPQNLSASRPQDRQFILSSKKLLLSDSGFYLCAWSVLGGDEQYFGPGTRLTVT.

This clonotype was seen at least ten times. The V gene is TRBV6-2 or TRBV6-3, the J gene TRBJ1-1; unclear D gene. The germline V gene encodes CDR1 MNHEY and CDR2 SVGEGT. The CDR3 is 18 amino acids. Trimming shortened V by 3 bases and J by 4 bases, and 24 bases separated the two germline ends. The CDR3 nucleotides read TGTGCCAGCAGTTATTCTCCCCGCTCAATTACCCAAGGCACTGAAGCTTTCTTT. As protein: CASSYSPRSITQGTEAFF.

In the case of this clonotype: Being one base from a much bigger clone, this may be a read error. The rearrangement links TRBV6-2 or TRBV6-3 to TRBJ2-7, with 7 bases fitting TRBD2. This CDR3 region has 14 residues. Germline CDR1 reads MNHEY; CDR2 reads SVGEGT. Trimming removed 2 bases from V and 6 bases from J; junction bases left unmatched: 7. The CDR3: CASSYRTSECEQYF. CDR3 bases: TGTGCCAGCAGTTACAGGACTAGTGAGTGCGAGCAGTACTTC.

A remark on this clonotype: One end of the junction varies from germline; a read error may be responsible. The chain has TRBV12-3 or TRBV12-4 and TRBJ1-2, with a weak D call TRBD1 (5 bases). This CDR3 region has 15 residues. The CDR3 nucleotides read TGTGCCAGCAGTTTCGGGACCGACCTTAACCATGGCTACACCTTC. It is translated as CASSFGTDLNHGYTF.

This clonotype was detected ten times or more. This chain connects TRBV5-6 to TRBJ2-3; 9 bases are shared with TRBD1. The germline V gene encodes CDR1 SGHDT and CDR2 YYEEEE. The CDR3 consists of 15 residues. The J segment lost 6 bases and the V segment lost 4 bases, leaving 9 bases of the junction unmatched. The CDR3 DNA reads as TGTGCCAGCAGCCAAGCCGGGACAGGGAGGGATACGCAGTATTTT. It specifies CASSQAGTGRDTQYF.

V and J are TRBV12-3 or TRBV12-4 and TRBJ2-6; 10 bases are a match to TRBD1. The CDR3 extends over 14 amino acids. With V trimmed by 8 bases and J by 2 bases, 0 bases remained unmatched. The CDR3 region is CASGTGAGANVLTF. The CDR3 DNA follows: TGTGCCAGCGGGACAGGGGCTGGGGCCAACGTCCTGACTTTC.

On this clonotype: Compared with germline, one end of the junction differs, possibly owing to a read error. The rearrangement uses TRBV4-3 and TRBJ2-2, with 12 bases lining up with TRBD2. The CDR3 has 18 amino acids. Germline-derived CDR1 and CDR2 are LGHNA and YSLEER. CDR3 bases: TGCGCCAGCAGCCAAGAACGACTAGCGGGGGCGAACACCGGGGGGCTGTTTTTT. Its translation: CASSQERLAGANTGGLFF.

This clonotype was seen repeatedly, ten times or more. The V and J genes are TRBV28 and TRBJ2-7; 7 nucleotides align to TRBD1. The CDR3 extends over 13 amino acids. Trimming at V came to 6 bases and at J to 2 bases, leaving 4 bases not matched to a gene. The germline CDR1 and CDR2 sequences are MDHEN and SYDVKM. The CDR3 bases are TGTGCCAGCAGACTGACAGGGACCTACGAGCAGTACTTC. Its translation is CASRLTGTYEQYF.

This chain links TRBV6-2 or TRBV6-3 with TRBJ1-6, with D tentatively TRBD1 (6 bases). Between the trimmed V and J ends, which lost 6 bases and 5 bases, there was a span of 8 bases. The CDR3 sequence is 13 residues long. The germline gives CDR1 MNHEY, CDR2 SVGEGT. The CDR3 sequence is CASSGTNNSPLHF. CDR3 nucleotide sequence: TGTGCCAGCAGCGGGACAAATAATTCACCCCTCCACTTT.

This clonotype was detected ten times or more. The rearrangement links TRBV10-3 to TRBJ2-7; TRBD2 matches 8 bases. The CDR3 has 16 residues. Losses at the gene ends were 8 bases for V and 0 bases for J; bases not matched to a gene: 12. The germline gives CDR1 ENHRY, CDR2 SYGVKD. The CDR3 DNA follows: TGTGCCATCCACCCAGGTCGGGGGGGGGACTCCTACGAGCAGTACTTC. It codes for CAIHPGRGGDSYEQYF.

This clonotype came up a few times. This chain joins TRBV2 and TRBJ1-1, with D maybe TRBD1 (5 bases). The length of the CDR3 is 13 residues. V lost 8 bases and J lost 5, with 15 bases in between. Germline V gene lookup returns CDR1 SNHLY and CDR2 FYNNEI. CDR3 DNA: TGTGCCAGCCAGGACGGGGCTGGGACTGAAGCTTTCTTT. It is translated as CASQDGAGTEAFF.

This clonotype was counted ten times or more. V is TRBV6-6 and J is TRBJ2-7, with TRBD1 matching over 7 bases. Germline CDR1 reads MNHNY; CDR2 reads SVGAGI (reference sequence). This CDR3 region has 15 residues. Trimming cost V 2 bases and J 0 bases; bases outside gene matches: 4. The CDR3 protein is CASSYEAGGSYEQYF. CDR3 coding DNA: TGTGCCAGCAGTTACGAAGCAGGGGGCTCCTACGAGCAGTACTTC.

This clonotype was seen repeatedly, ten times or more. This chain links TRBV7-9 with TRBJ2-3; D gene unclear. Germline lookup yields CDR1 SEHNR and CDR2 FQNEAQ (reference sequence). V was cut by 7 bases and J by 2 bases, with 16 bases left in between. The CDR3 is 15 residues long. This CDR3 reads CASIHVQEYTDTQYF. The CDR3 DNA sequence: TGTGCCAGCATCCACGTCCAGGAATACACAGATACGCAGTATTTT. The full variable domain, completed using reference TRBV7-9 and TRBJ2-3, is DTGVSQNPRHKITKRGQNVTFRCDPISEHNRLYWYRQTLGQGPEFLTYFQNEAQLEKSRLLSDRFSAERPKGSFSTLEIQRTEQGDSAMYLCASIHVQEYTDTQYFGPGTRLTVL.

This clonotype turned up a few times. The chain has TRBV19 and TRBJ2-5, with D possibly being TRBD1 (6 bases). The V gene's germline CDR1 is LNHDA and CDR2 SQIVND (reference sequence). CDR3 length: 15 residues. V was trimmed by 5 bases and J by 4 bases, leaving 17 bases between them. As DNA, the CDR3 is TGTGCCAGTAGTGGATGGACAGTTGGAGGAGAGACCCAGTACTTC. Protein sequence: CASSGWTVGGETQYF.

This clonotype was seen many times. The chain couples TRBV7-9 to TRBJ2-5; tentative D call: TRBD1 (7 bases). Deletions cut 4 bases from V and 1 base from J, with 13 bases between. Germline V gene data show CDR1 as SEHNR and CDR2 as FQNEAQ (reference sequence). The CDR3 length is 15 residues. CDR3 amino acids: CASSSHQGGQETQYF. In nucleotides, the CDR3 is TGTGCCAGCAGCTCACACCAGGGGGGCCAAGAGACCCAGTACTTC.

The chain uses TRBV2 and TRBJ2-1; D remains ambiguous. V lost 7 bases and J lost 0, with 7 bases in between. This CDR3 is 13 amino acids long. Germline V CDR1 and CDR2: SNHLY, FYNNEI. The CDR3 DNA follows: TGTGCCAGCAACCCGAGCTCCTACAATGAGCAGTTCTTC. Residues: CASNPSSYNEQFF.

This clonotype was observed at least ten times. The chain has TRBV6-5 and TRBJ2-7; D call uncertain. The CDR3 has 13 residues. Looked up from germline, CDR1 is MNHEY and CDR2 is SVGAGI. Trimming left V 3 bases short and J 0 bases short, with 6 bases between. CDR3 region: CASSYGHSYEQYF. CDR3 bases: TGTGCCAGCAGTTATGGGCACTCCTACGAGCAGTACTTC.

This clonotype has only one observation. Just one base apart from a much larger clone, this may be a read error. This rearrangement joins TRBV27 to TRBJ2-7; D possibly uses TRBD1 or TRBD2 (5 bases each). Per germline, CDR1 MNHEY and CDR2 SMNVEV (reference sequence). This CDR3 has 13 residues. Trimming shortened V by 0 bases and J by 11 bases, and 14 bases separated the two germline ends. CDR3 in DNA: TGTGCCAGCAGTTTATCGGTAGGGACCGGGGAGTACTTC. Amino acid sequence: CASSLSVGTGEYF.